This T cell receptor beta chain was sequenced in a study of TIL therapy for anti-PD-1-resistant metastatic lung cancer. V shed 4 bases and J 8 bases; nucleotides not matched to a gene: 14. The CDR3 covers 16 residues. The germline V gene has CDR1 SGDLS and CDR2 YYNGEE. This was the immunoSEQ v3 assay. Assay used: immunoSEQ multiplex PCR; TCRdb lists only in-frame clones, some missing. The sample lists 45,000 to 50,000 clones; 65% to 80% were seen once. The time point denotes: pre-treatment sample, taken before nivolumab and TIL therapy. Tumor tissue came from excised metastases, mostly pleural nodules or supraclavicular lymph nodes.

The rearrangement uses TRBV9 and TRBJ2-3, with 9 bases identical to TRBD2. The clonotype comes from a person aged 25 to 79 with non-small cell lung cancer. The sample here was tumor tissue, taken at baseline. The DNA of the CDR3 is TGTGCCAGCAGCCTCCTCGGGGCGGGGGGGAGTTTTACGCAGTATTTT. The encoded protein is CASSLLGAGGSFTQYF.